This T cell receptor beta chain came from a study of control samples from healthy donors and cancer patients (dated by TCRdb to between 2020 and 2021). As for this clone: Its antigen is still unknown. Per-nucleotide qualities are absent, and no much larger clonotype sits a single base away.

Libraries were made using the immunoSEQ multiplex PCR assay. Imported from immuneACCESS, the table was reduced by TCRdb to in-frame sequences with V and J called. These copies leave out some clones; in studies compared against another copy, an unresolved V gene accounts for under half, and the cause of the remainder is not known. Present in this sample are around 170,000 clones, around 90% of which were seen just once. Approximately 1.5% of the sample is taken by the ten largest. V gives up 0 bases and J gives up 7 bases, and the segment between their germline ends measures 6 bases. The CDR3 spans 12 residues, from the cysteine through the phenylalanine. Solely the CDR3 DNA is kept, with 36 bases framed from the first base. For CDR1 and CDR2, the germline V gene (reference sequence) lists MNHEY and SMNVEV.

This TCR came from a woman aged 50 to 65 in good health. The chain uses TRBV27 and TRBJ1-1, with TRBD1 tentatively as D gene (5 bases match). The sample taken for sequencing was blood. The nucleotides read TGTGCCAGCAGTTTATCAGGGGTTGAAGCTTTCTTT. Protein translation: CASSLSGVEAFF.